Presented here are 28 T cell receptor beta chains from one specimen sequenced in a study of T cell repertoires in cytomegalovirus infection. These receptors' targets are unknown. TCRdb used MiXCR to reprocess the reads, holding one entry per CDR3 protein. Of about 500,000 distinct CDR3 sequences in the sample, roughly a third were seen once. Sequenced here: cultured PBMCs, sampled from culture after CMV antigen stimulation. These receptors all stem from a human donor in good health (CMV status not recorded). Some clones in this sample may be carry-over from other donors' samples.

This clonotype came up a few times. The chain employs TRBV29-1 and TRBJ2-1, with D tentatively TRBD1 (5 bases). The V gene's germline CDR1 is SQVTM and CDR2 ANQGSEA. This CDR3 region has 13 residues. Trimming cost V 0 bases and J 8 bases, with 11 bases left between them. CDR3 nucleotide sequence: TGCAGCGTTGAAGAACAGCAGGGCCATGAGCAGTTCTTC. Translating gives CSVEEQQGHEQFF.

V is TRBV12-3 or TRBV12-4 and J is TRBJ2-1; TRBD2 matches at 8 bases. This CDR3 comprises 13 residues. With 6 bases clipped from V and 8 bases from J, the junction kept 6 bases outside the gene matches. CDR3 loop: CASRAGTRYEQFF. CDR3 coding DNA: TGTGCCAGCAGGGCCGGGACTAGATATGAGCAGTTCTTC.

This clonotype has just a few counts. As DNA, the CDR3 is TGTGCCAGCAGACTCAGCATGGGGAGGAACACTGAAGCTTTCTTT. Translated, it gives CASRLSMGRNTEAFF. The chain carries TRBV11-2 and TRBJ1-1; unclear D gene. The germline gives CDR1 SGHAT, CDR2 FQNNGV. Trimming left V 6 bases short and J 1 base short, with 15 bases between. The CDR3 consists of 15 residues.

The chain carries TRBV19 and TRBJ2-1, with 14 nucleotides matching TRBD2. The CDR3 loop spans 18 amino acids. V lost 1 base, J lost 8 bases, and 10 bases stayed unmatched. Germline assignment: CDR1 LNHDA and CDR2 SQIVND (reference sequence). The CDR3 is CASSIARGLAGGNDEQFF. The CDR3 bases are TGTGCCAGTAGTATAGCTCGTGGACTAGCGGGAGGTAATGATGAGCAGTTCTTC. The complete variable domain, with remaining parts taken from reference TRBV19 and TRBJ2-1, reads DGGITQSPKYLFRKEGQNVTLSCEQNLNHDAMYWYRQDPGQGLRLIYYSQIVNDFQKGDIAEGYSVSREKKESFPLTVTSAQKNPTAFYLCASSIARGLAGGNDEQFFGPGTRLTVL.

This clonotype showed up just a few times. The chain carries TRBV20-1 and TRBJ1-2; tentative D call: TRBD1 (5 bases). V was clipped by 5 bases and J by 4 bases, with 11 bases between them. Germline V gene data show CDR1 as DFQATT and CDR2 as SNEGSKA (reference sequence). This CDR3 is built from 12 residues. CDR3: CSAAQGSYGYTF. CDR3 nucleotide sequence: TGCAGTGCTGCCCAGGGCTCCTATGGCTACACCTTC.

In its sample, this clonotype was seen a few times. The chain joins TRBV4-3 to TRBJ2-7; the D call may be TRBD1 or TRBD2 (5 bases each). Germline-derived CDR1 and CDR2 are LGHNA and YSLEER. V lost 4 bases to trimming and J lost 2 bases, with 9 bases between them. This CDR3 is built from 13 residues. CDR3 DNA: TGCGCCAGCAGCCCCTGGGGGACCTACGAGCAGTACTTC. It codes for CASSPWGTYEQYF.

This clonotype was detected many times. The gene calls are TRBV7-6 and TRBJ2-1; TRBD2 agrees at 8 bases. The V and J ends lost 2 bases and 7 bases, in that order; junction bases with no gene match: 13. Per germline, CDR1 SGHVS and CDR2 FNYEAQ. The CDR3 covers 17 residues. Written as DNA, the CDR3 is TGTGCCAGCAGCTTACTTAGTCTGGCTCTAGCGGGTAATGAGCAGTTCTTC. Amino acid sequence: CASSLLSLALAGNEQFF. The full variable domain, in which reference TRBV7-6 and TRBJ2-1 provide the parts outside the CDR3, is GAGVSQSPRYKVTKRGQDVALRCDPISGHVSLYWYRQALGQGPEFLTYFNYEAQQDKSGLPNDRFSAERPEGSISTLTIQRTEQRDSAMYRCASSLLSLALAGNEQFFGPGTRLTVL.

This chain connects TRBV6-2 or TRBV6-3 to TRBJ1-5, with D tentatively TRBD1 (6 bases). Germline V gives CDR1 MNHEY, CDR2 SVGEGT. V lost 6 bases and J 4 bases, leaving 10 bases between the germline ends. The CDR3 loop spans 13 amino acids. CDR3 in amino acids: CASRIDRNQPQHF. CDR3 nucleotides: TGTGCCAGCAGAATTGACAGGAATCAGCCCCAGCATTTT.

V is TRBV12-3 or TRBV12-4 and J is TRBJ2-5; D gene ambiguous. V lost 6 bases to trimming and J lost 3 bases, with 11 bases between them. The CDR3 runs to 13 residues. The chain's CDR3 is CASSYNSEETQYF. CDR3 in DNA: TGTGCCAGCAGCTATAACAGCGAAGAGACCCAGTACTTC.

In DNA, the CDR3 is TGCGCCAGCAGCCAAGTGGGGGCTAGCAATCAGCCCCAGCATTTT. It codes for CASSQVGASNQPQHF. This chain uses TRBV4-1 with TRBJ1-5; TRBD1 is a possible D gene (6 bases). CDR3 length equals 15 residues. Trimming removed 1 base at V and 0 bases at J, with 7 bases between. CDR1 is MGHRA, CDR2 YSYEKL, per germline.

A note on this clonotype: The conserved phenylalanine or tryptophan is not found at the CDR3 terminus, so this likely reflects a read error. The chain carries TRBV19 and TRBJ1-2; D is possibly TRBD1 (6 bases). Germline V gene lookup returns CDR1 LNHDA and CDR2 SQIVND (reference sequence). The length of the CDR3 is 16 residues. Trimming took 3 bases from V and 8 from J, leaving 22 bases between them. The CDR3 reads CASSISDSWPVQGYTV. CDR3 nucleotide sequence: TGTGCCAGTAGTATTTCGGACAGTTGGCCCGTTCAGGGCTACACCGTC.

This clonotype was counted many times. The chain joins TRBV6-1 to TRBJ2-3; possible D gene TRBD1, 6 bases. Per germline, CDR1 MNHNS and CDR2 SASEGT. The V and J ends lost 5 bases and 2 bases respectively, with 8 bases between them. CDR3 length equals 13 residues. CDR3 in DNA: TGTGCCAGCAGTTGGGACAACACAGATACGCAGTATTTT. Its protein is CASSWDNTDTQYF.

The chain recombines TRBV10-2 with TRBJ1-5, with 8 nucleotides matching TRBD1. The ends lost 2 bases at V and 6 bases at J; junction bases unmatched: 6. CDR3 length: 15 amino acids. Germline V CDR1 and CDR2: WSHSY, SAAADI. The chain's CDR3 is CASSEDRGRSQPQHF. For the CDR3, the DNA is TGCGCCAGCAGTGAGGACAGGGGTCGGTCTCAGCCCCAGCATTTT.

DNA of the CDR3: TGTGCCAGCAGGATGCAGGGGAGGAACACTGAAGCTTTCTTT. The encoded protein is CASRMQGRNTEAFF. The chain carries TRBV5-4 and TRBJ1-1; weak D call: TRBD1 (6 bases). CDR3 size: 14 residues. Germline V lookup: CDR1 SGHNT, CDR2 YYREEE (reference sequence). V was cut by 5 bases and J by 1 base, with 12 bases left in between.

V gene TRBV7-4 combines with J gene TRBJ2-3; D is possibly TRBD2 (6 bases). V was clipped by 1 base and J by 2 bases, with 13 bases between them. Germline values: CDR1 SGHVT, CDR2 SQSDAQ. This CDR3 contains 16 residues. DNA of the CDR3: TGTGCCAGCAGCTTAGTTACGGGACTTTCCACAGATACGCAGTATTTT. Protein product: CASSLVTGLSTDTQYF.

The CDR3: CSARDRLAERPHEQFF. The CDR3 DNA sequence: TGCAGTGCTAGAGATCGGCTAGCGGAACGGCCCCATGAGCAGTTCTTC. The chain carries TRBV20-1 and TRBJ2-1, with 7 nucleotides matching TRBD2. The CDR3 is made up of 16 amino acids. With V trimmed by 0 bases and J by 8 bases, 13 bases remained unmatched. CDR1 DFQATT and CDR2 SNEGSKA come from the germline V gene (reference sequence).

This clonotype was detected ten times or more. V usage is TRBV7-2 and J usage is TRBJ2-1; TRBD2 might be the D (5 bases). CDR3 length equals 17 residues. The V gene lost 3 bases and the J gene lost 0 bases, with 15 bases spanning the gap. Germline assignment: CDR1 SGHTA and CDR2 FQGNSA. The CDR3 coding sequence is TGTGCCAGCAGCTTGATGGTAGCGCCGAGCTCCTACAATGAGCAGTTCTTC. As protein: CASSLMVAPSSYNEQFF.

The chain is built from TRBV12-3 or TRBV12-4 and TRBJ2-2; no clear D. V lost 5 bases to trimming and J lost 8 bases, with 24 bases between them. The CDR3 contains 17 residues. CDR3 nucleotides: TGTGCCAGCAGTAGCCTGAAGGGCCAGTCAGGCAGGGGGGAGCTGTTTTTT. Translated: CASSSLKGQSGRGELFF.

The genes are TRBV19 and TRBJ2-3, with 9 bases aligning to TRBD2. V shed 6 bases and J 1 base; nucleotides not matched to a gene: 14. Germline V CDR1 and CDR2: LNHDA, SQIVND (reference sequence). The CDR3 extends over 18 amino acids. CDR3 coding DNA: TGTGCCAGTAGCCCCTTTGGTAGCGGGGGTTCCGGCACAGATACGCAGTATTTT. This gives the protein CASSPFGSGGSGTDTQYF.

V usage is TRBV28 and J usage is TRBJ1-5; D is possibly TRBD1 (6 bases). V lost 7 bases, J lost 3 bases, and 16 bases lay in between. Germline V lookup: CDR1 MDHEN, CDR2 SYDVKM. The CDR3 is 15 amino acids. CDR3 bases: TGTGCCAGCACTGTAGGGGAGGGGGACAATCAGCCCCAGCATTTT. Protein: CASTVGEGDNQPQHF.

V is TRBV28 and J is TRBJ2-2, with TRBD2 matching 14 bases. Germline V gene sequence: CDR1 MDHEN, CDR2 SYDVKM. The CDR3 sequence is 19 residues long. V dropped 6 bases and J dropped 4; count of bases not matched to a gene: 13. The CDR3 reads CASSSYQGLAGVLTGELFF. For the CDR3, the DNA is TGTGCCAGCAGCTCCTACCAGGGACTAGCGGGAGTTCTCACCGGGGAGCTGTTTTTT.

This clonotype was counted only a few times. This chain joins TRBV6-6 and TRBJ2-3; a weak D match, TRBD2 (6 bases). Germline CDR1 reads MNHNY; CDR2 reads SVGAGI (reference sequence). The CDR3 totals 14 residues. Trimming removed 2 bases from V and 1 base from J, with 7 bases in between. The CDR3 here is CASSYGGGTDTQYF. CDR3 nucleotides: TGTGCCAGCAGTTACGGCGGGGGCACAGATACGCAGTATTTT.

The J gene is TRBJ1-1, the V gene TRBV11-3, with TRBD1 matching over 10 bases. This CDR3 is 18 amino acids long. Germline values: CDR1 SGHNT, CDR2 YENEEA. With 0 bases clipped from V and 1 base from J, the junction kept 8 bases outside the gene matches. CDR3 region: CASSLEGTGEGKNTEAFF. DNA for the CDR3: TGTGCCAGCAGCTTAGAAGGGACAGGGGAGGGGAAGAACACTGAAGCTTTCTTT.

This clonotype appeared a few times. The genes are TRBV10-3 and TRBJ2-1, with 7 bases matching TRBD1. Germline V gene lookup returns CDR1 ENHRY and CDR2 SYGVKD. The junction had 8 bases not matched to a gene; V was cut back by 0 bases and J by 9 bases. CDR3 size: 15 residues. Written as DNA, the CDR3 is TGTGCCATCAGTGAGTCTATGGCCAGGGGGATTGAGCAGTTCTTC. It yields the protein CAISESMARGIEQFF.

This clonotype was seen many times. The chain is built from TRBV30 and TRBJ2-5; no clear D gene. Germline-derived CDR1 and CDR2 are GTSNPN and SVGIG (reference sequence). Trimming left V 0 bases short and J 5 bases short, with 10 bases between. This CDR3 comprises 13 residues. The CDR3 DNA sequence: TGTGCCTGGAGTGTACGGAATCGGGAGACCCAGTACTTC. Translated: CAWSVRNRETQYF.

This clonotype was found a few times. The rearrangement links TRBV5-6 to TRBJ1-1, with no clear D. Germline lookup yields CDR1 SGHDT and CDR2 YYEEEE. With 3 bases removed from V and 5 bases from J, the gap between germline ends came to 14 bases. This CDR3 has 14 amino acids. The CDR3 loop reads CASSWSSGWTEAFF. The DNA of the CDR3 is TGTGCCAGCAGCTGGAGTTCGGGGTGGACTGAAGCTTTCTTT.

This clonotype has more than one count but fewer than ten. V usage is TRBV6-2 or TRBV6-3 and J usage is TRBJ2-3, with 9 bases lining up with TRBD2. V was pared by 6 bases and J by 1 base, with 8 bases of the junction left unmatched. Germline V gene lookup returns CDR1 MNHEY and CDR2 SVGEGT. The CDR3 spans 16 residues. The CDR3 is CASSRVSGSGTDTQYF. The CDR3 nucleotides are TGTGCCAGCAGCCGGGTTAGCGGGAGCGGCACAGATACGCAGTATTTT.

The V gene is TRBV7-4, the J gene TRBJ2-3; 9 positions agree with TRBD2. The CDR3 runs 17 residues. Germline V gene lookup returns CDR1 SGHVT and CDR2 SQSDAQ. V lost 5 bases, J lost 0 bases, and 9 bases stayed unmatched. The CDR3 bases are TGTGCCAGCAGCGCCCCCCTGGCGGGAGGGAGCACAGATACGCAGTATTTT. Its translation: CASSAPLAGGSTDTQYF.